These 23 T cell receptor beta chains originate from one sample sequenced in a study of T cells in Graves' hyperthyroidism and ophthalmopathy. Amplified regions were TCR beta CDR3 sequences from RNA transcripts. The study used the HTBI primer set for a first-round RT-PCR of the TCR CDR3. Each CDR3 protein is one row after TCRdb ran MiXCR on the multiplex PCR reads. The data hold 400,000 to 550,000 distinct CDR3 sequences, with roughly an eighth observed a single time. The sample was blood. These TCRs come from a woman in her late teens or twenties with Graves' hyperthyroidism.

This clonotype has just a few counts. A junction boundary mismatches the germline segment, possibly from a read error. The CDR3 DNA is TGTGCCAGCAGCCTAAGAGCGGGGGCAACTAATGGAAAACTGTTTTTT. It translates to CASSLRAGATNGKLFF. The chain uses TRBV11-2 and TRBJ1-4, with D possibly matching TRBD1 (6 bases). CDR3 length: 16 residues. Germline V gives CDR1 SGHAT, CDR2 FQNNGV.

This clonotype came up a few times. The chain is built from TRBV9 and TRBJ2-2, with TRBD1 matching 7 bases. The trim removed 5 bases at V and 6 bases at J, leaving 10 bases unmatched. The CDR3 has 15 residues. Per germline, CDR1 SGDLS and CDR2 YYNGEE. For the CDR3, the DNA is TGTGCCAGCAGTGAACAGACAGGGCGCGCCGGGGAGCTGTTTTTT. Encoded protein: CASSEQTGRAGELFF.

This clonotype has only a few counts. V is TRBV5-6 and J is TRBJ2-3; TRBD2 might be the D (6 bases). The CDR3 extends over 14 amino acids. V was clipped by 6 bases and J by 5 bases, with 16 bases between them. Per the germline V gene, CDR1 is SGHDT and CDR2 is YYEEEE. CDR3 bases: TGTGCCAGCAACGGACTCAGCGGGCAAGATACGCAGTATTTT. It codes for CASNGLSGQDTQYF.

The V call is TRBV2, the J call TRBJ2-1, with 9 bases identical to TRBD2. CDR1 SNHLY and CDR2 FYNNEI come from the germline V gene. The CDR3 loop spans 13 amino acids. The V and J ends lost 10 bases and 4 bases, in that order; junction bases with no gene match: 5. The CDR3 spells CATRLAAYNEQFF. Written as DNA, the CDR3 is TGTGCCACCAGACTAGCGGCATACAATGAGCAGTTCTTC.

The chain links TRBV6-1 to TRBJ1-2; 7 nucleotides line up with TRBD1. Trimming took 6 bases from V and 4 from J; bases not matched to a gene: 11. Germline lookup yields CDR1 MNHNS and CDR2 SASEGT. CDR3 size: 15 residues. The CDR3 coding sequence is TGTGCCAGCAGAGAACAGGGGTATGATGGCTATGGCTACACCTTC. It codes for CASREQGYDGYGYTF.

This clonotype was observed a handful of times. The CDR3 DNA sequence: TGCGCCAGCAGCCATGATGGTCACGGGGCGGGTGAGCAGTTCTTC. It encodes CASSHDGHGAGEQFF. The chain is built from TRBV4-1 and TRBJ2-1; D may match TRBD1 or TRBD2 (5 bases each). CDR1 MGHRA and CDR2 YSYEKL come from the germline V gene. V was shortened by 3 bases and J by 9 bases, with 18 bases between the two germline ends. The CDR3 has 15 residues.

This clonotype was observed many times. The chain's CDR3 is CAWSVRDGFSGNTIYF. DNA for the CDR3: TGTGCCTGGAGTGTACGGGACGGTTTCTCTGGAAACACCATATATTTT. The chain combines TRBV30 with TRBJ1-3, with a possible D match to TRBD1 (5 bases). V gave up 0 bases and J gave up 0 bases, with 12 bases separating them. The CDR3 totals 16 residues. Germline loops: CDR1 GTSNPN, CDR2 SVGIG (reference sequence).

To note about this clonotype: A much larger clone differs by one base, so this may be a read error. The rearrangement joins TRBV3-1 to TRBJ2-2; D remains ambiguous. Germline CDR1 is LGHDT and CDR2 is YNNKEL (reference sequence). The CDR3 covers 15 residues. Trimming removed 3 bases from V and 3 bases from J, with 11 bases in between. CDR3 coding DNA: TGTGCCAGCAGCCATTTTTCCCTGGACACCGGGGAGCTGTTTTTT. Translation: CASSHFSLDTGELFF.

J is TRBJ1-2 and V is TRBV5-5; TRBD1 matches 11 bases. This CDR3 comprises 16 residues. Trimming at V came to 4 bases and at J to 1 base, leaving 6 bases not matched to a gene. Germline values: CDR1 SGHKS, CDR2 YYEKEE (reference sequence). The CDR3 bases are TGTGCCAGCAGCCGCGGGACAGGGGGAGTTAACTATGGCTACACCTTC. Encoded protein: CASSRGTGGVNYGYTF. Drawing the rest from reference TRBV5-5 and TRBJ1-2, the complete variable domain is DAGVTQSPTHLIKTRGQQVTLRCSPISGHKSVSWYQQVLGQGPQFIFQYYEKEERGRGNFPDRFSARQFPNYSSELNVNALLLGDSALYLCASSRGTGGVNYGYTFGSGTRLTVV.

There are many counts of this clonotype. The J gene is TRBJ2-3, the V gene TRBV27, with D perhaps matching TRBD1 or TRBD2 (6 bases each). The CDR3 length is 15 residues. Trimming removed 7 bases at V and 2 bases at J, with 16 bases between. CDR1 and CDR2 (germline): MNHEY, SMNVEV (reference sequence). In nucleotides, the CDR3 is TGTGCCAGCACCCCATTGCGGGACAACACAGATACGCAGTATTTT. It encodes CASTPLRDNTDTQYF.

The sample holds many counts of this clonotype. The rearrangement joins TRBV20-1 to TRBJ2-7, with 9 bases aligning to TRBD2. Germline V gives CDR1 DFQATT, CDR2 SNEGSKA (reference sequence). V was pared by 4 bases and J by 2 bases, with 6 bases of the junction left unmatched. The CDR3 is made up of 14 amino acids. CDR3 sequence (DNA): TGCAGTGCTAAAGCGGGACTAGCACCCTACGAGCAGTACTTC. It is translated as CSAKAGLAPYEQYF.

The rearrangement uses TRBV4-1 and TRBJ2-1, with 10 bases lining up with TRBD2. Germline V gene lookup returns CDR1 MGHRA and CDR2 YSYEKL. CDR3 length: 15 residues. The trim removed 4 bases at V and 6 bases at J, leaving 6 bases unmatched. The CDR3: CASSRGLAASNEQFF. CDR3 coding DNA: TGCGCCAGCAGCCGCGGACTAGCGGCTTCCAATGAGCAGTTCTTC.

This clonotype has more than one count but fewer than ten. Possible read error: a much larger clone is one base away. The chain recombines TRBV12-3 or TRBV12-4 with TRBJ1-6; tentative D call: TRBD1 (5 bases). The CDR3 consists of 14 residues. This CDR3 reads CASSPRQNNPPLHF. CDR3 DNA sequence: TGTGCCAGCAGTCCCCGACAGAATAATCCACCCCTCCACTTT.

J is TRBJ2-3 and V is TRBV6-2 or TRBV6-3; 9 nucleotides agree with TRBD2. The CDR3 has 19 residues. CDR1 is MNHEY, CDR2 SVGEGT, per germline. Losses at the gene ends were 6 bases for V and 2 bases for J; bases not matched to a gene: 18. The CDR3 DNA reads TGTGCCAGCAGCTCGATGAGCGGGAGGCAGCCGAGAGCCACAGATACGCAGTATTTT. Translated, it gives CASSSMSGRQPRATDTQYF.

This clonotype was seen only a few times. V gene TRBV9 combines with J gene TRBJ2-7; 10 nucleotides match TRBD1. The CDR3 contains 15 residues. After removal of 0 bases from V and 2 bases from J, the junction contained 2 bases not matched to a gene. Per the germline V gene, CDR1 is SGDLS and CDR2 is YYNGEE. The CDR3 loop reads CASSVGDRGPYEQYF. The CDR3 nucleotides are TGTGCCAGCAGCGTAGGGGACAGGGGACCCTACGAGCAGTACTTC.

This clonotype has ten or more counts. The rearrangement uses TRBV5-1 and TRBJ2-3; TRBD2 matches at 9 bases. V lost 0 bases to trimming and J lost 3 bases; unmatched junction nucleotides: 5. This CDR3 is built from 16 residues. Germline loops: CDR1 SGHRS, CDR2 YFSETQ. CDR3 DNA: TGCGCCAGCAGCTTGGGGCTAGCGGGAATAACAGATACGCAGTATTTT. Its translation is CASSLGLAGITDTQYF.

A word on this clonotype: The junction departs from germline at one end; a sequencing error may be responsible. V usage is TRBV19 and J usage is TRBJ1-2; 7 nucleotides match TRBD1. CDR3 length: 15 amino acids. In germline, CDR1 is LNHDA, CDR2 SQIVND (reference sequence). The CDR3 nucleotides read TGTGCCAGTAGTAAAACAGGGGTATATGACTATGGCCACACCTTC. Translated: CASSKTGVYDYGHTF. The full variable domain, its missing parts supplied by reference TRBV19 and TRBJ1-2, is DGGITQSPKYLFRKEGQNVTLSCEQNLNHDAMYWYRQDPGQGLRLIYYSQIVNDFQKGDIAEGYSVSREKKESFPLTVTSAQKNPTAFYLCASSKTGVYDYGHTFGSGTRLTVV.

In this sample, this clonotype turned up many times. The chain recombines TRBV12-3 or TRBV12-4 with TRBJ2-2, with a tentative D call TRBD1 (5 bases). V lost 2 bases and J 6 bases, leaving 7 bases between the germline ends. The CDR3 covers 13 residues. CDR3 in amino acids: CASSLQGAGELFF. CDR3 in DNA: TGTGCCAGCAGTTTACAAGGGGCCGGGGAGCTGTTTTTT.

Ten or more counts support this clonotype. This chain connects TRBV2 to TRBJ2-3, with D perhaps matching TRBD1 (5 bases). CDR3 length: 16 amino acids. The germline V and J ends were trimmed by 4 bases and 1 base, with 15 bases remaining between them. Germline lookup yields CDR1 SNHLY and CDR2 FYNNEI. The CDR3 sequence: CASSGLFETGTDTQYF. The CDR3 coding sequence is TGTGCCAGCAGTGGCTTGTTCGAGACAGGCACAGATACGCAGTATTTT.

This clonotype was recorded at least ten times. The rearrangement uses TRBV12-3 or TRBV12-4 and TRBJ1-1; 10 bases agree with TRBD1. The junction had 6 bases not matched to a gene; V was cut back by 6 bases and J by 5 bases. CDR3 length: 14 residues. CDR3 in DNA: TGTGCCAGCAGACCGACAGGGGGCTATACTGAAGCTTTCTTT. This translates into CASRPTGGYTEAFF.

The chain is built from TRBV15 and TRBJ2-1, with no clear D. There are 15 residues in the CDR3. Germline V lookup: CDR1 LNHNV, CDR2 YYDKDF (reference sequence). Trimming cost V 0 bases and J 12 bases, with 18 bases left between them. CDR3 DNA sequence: TGTGCCACCAGCAGAGATTGGTTAGGACCAATGAGGCAGTTCTTC. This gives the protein CATSRDWLGPMRQFF.

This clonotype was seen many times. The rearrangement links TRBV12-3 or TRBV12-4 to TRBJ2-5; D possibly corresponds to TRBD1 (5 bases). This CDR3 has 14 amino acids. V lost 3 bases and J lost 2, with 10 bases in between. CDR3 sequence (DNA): TGTGCCAGCAGTTTCAGGGTACCTCAAGAGACCCAGTACTTC. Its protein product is CASSFRVPQETQYF.

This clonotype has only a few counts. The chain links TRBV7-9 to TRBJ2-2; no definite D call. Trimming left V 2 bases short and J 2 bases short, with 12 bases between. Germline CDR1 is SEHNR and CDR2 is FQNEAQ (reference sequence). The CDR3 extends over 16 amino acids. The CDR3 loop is CASSLPVGVNTGELFF. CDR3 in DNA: TGTGCCAGCAGCTTACCGGTTGGGGTCAACACCGGGGAGCTGTTTTTT.